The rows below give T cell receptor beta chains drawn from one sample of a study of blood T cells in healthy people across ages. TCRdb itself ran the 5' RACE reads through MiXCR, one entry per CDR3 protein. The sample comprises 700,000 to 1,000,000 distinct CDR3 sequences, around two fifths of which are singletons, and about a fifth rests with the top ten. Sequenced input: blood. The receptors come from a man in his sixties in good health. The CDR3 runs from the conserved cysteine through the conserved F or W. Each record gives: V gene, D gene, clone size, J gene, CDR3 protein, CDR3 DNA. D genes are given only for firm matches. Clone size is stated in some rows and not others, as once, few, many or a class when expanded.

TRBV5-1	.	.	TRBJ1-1	CASSLRTGMNTEAFF	TGCGCCAGCAGCTTGAGAACAGGAATGAACACTGAAGCTTTCTTT
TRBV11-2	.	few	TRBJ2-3	CASSLNRGTDTQYF	TGTGCCAGCAGTTTGAACAGGGGCACAGATACGCAGTATTTT
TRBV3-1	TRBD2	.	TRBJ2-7	CASSASSGGRYEQYF	TGTGCCAGCAGCGCTAGTAGCGGGGGCCGGTACGAGCAGTACTTC
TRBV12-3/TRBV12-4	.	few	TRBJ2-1	CASSTTGIEQFF	TGTGCCAGCAGTACCACAGGGATAGAGCAGTTCTTC
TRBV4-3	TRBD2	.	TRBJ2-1	CASSQEWTSVSEQFF	TGCGCCAGCAGCCAAGAGTGGACTAGCGTAAGTGAGCAGTTCTTC
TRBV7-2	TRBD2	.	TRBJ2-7	CASRYSGGQTYEQYF	TGTGCCAGCAGGTACAGCGGGGGGCAAACCTACGAGCAGTACTTC
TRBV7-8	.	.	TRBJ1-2	CASSSSEGGYGGYTF	TGTGCCAGCAGCTCATCGGAGGGGGGATACGGTGGCTACACCTTC
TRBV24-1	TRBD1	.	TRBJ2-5	CATSEGQGAGQETQYF	TGTGCCACCAGTGAGGGACAGGGGGCCGGCCAAGAGACCCAGTACTTC
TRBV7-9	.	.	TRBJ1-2	CASSLGQVNYGYTF	TGTGCCAGCAGCTTAGGACAGGTTAACTATGGCTACACCTTC
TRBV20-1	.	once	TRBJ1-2	CSARDLGYTF	TGCAGTGCTAGAGATCTTGGCTACACCTTC
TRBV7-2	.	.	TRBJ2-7	CTSSLWGAHEQYF	TGTACCAGCAGCTTATGGGGGGCCCACGAGCAGTACTTC
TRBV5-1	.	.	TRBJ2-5	CASSLGGTSYQETQYF	TGCGCCAGCAGCTTGGGGGGGACATCGTACCAAGAGACCCAGTACTTC
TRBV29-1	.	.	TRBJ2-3	CSSLRARADTQYF	TGCAGCTCCCTCCGCGCTCGGGCAGATACGCAGTATTTT
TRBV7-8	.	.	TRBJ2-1	CASSLDEVVNEQFF	TGTGCCAGCAGCTTAGACGAGGTCGTCAATGAGCAGTTCTTC
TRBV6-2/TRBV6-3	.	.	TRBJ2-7	CASSRLRISAYEQYF	TGTGCCAGCAGTCGCCTCCGGATTTCCGCCTACGAGCAGTACTTC
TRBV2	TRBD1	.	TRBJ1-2	CASSEAGQGGSGYTF	TGTGCCAGCAGTGAAGCTGGACAGGGAGGAAGTGGCTACACCTTC
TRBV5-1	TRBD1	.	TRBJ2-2	CASSERDRITGELFF	TGCGCCAGCAGCGAGAGGGACAGGATCACCGGGGAGCTGTTTTTT
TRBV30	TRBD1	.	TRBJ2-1	CAWSAPGTGNYNEQFF	TGTGCCTGGAGTGCCCCCGGGACAGGTAACTACAATGAGCAGTTCTTC
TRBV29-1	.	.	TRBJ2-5	CSVIGYQETQYF	TGCAGCGTTATAGGATATCAAGAGACCCAGTACTTC
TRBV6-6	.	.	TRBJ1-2	CASKGNSNYGYTF	TGTGCCAGCAAGGGCAATTCTAACTATGGCTACACCTTC
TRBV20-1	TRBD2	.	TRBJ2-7	CSAQRVGLAGGPIEQYF	TGCAGTGCCCAAAGGGTGGGACTAGCGGGGGGGCCGATCGAGCAGTACTTC
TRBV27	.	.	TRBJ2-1	CASSLAGHSYVNEQFF	TGTGCCAGCAGTTTAGCAGGGCATAGTTATGTCAATGAGCAGTTCTTC
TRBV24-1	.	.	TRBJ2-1	CATSENDRHNEQFF	TGTGCCACCAGTGAGAATGACAGGCACAATGAGCAGTTCTTC
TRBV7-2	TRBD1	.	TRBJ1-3	CASSLRTGNSGNTIYF	TGTGCCAGCAGCTTACGGACAGGCAACTCTGGAAACACCATATATTTT
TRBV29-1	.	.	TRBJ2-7	CSVEDALAHYNEQYF	TGCAGCGTTGAAGATGCGCTCGCCCACTACAATGAGCAGTACTTC
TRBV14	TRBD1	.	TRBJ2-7	CASSHIQRTGSHEQYF	TGTGCCAGCAGCCACATACAAAGGACAGGGAGCCACGAGCAGTACTTC
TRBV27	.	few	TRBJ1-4	CASSAGRLREKLFF	TGTGCCAGCAGTGCGGGACGGCTACGGGAAAAACTGTTTTTT
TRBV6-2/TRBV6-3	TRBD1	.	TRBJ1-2	CANHHRTGGRGYTF	TGTGCCAACCACCACCGGACAGGGGGCCGCGGCTACACCTTC
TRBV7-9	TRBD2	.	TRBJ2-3	CASRKAGETDTQYF	TGTGCCAGCCGAAAGGCGGGGGAGACAGATACGCAGTATTTT
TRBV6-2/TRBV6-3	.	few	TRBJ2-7	CASSYIAPSNEQYF	TGTGCCAGCAGTTACATTGCCCCGTCGAACGAGCAGTACTTC
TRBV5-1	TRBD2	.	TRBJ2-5	CASSLVPGGAEETQYF	TGCGCCAGCAGCTTGGTCCCCGGGGGGGCGGAAGAGACCCAGTACTTC
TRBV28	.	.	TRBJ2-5	CASNINRGTQYF	TGTGCCAGCAATATAAACAGAGGGACCCAGTACTTC
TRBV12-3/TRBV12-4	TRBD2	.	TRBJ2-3	CASSLLPGTTSADTQYF	TGTGCCAGCAGTTTACTACCCGGGACTACTAGCGCAGATACGCAGTATTTT
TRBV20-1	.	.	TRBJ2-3	CSAPTTSEPGTDTQYF	TGCAGTGCACCCACTACCTCGGAGCCAGGCACAGATACGCAGTATTTT
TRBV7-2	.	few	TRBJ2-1	CASSLKGGARYEQFF	TGTGCCAGCAGCTTAAAAGGGGGGGCCAGGTATGAGCAGTTCTTC
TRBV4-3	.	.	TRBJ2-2	CASRWNTNTGELFF	TGCGCCAGCAGATGGAATACCAACACCGGGGAGCTGTTTTTT
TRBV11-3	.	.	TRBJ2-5	CASSLNFRETQYF	TGTGCCAGCAGCCTCAACTTTCGAGAGACCCAGTACTTC
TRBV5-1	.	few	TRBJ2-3	CASSLEGTTDTQYF	TGCGCCAGCAGCTTGGAAGGCACCACAGATACGCAGTATTTT
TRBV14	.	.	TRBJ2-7	CASSQVPLYEQYF	TGTGCCAGCAGCCAAGTCCCCCTCTACGAGCAGTACTTC
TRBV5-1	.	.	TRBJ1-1	CASRPGLPSWNAFF	TGCGCCAGCAGACCAGGGCTCCCGAGTTGGAATGCTTTCTTT
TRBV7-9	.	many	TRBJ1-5	CASSTSVENQPQHF	TGTGCCAGCAGCACCTCAGTGGAAAACCAGCCCCAGCATTTT
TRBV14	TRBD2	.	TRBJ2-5	CASSRAGAYQETQYF	TGTGCCAGCAGTAGAGCGGGGGCGTACCAAGAGACCCAGTACTTC
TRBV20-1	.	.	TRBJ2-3	CSVSPGPTDTQYF	TGCAGTGTTAGCCCCGGCCCGACAGATACGCAGTATTTT
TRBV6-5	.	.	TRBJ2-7	CASRAGGADEQYF	TGTGCCAGCAGGGCTGGGGGTGCGGACGAGCAGTACTTC
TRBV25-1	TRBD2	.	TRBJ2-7	CASSTTGTSYEQYF	TGTGCCAGCAGTACGACCGGGACTAGCTACGAGCAGTACTTC
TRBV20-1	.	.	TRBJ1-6	CSARNGRSYNSPLHF	TGCAGTGCTCGGAACGGGCGCTCCTATAATTCACCCCTCCACTTT
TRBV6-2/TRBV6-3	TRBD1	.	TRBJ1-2	CASFQGADYGYTF	TGTGCCAGCTTCCAGGGGGCAGACTATGGCTACACCTTC
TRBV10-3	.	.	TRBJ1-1	CAISETATEAFF	TGTGCCATCAGTGAGACCGCCACTGAAGCTTTCTTT
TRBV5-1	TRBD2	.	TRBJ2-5	CASSGGGDQETQYF	TGCGCCAGCAGCGGCGGGGGGGACCAAGAGACCCAGTACTTC
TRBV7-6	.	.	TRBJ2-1	CASSFSTGNEQFF	TGTGCCAGCAGCTTTTCTACTGGTAATGAGCAGTTCTTC
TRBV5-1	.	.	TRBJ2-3	CASSLEGERDTQYF	TGCGCCAGCAGCCTGGAAGGGGAGAGAGATACGCAGTATTTT